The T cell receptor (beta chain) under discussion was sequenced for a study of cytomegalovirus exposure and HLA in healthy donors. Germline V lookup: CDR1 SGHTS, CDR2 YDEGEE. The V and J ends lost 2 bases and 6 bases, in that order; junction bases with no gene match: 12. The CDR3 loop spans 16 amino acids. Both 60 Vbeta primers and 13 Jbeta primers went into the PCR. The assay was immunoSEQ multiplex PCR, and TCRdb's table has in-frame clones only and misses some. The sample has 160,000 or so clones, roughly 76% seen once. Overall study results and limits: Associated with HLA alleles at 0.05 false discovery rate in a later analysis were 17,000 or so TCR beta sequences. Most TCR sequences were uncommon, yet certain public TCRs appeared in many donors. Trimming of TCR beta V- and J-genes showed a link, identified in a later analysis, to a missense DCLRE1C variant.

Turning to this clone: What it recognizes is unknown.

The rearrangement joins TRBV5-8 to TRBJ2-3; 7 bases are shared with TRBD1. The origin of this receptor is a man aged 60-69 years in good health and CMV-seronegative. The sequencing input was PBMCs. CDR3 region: CASSFNRGPSLDTQYF. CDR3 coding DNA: TGTGCCAGCAGCTTTAACAGGGGTCCCTCTCTCGATACGCAGTATTTT.